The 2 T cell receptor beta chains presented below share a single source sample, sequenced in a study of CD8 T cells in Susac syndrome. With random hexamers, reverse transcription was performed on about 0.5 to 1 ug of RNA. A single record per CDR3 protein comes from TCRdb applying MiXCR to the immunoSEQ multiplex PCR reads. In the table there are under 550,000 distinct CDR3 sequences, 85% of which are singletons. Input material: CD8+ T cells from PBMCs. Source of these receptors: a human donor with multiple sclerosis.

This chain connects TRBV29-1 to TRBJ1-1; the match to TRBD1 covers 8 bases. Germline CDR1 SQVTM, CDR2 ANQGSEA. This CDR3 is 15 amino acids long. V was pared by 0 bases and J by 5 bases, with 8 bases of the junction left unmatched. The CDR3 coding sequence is TGCAGCGTTGAAGAAGAGGGGCAGGGGGCGACTGAAGCTTTCTTT. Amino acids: CSVEEEGQGATEAFF.

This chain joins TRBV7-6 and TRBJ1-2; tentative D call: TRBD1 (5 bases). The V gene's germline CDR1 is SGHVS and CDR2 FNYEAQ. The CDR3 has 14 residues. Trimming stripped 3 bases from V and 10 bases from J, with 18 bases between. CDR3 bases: TGTGCCAGCAGCTTGGGGGGGACCGGCAGTAACTACACCTTC. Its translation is CASSLGGTGSNYTF.